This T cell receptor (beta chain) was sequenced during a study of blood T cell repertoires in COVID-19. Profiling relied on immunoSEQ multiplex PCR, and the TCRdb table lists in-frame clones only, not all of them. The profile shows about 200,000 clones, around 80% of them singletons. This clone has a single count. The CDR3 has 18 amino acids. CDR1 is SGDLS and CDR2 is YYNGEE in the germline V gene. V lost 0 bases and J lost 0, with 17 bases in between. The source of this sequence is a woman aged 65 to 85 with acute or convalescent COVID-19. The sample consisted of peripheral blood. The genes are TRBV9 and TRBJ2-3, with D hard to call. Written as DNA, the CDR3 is TGTGCCAGCAGCGTAGATTCGATCTGGCAGACTAGCACAGATACGCAGTATTTT. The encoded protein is CASSVDSIWQTSTDTQYF.